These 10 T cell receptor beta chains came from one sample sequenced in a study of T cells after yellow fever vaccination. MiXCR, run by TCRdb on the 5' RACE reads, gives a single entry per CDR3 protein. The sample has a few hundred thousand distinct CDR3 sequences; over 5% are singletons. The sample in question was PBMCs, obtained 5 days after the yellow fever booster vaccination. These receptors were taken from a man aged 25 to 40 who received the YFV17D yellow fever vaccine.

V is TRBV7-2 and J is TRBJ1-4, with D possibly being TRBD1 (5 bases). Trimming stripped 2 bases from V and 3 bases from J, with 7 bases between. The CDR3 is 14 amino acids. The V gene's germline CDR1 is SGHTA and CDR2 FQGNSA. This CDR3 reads CASSLPGANEKLFF. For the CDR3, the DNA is TGTGCCAGCAGCTTACCGGGGGCTAATGAAAAACTGTTTTTT. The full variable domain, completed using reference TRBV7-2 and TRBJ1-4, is GAGVSQSPSNKVTEKGKDVELRCDPISGHTALYWYRQSLGQGLEFLIYFQGNSAPDKSGLPSDRFSAERTGGSVSTLTIQRTQQEDSAVYLCASSLPGANEKLFFGSGTQLSVL.

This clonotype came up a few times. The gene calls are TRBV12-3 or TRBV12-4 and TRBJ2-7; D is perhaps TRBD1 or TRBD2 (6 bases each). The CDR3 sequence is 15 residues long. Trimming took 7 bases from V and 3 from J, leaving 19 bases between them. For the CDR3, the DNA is TGTGCCAGCACCTTCGTGGGGGGCTCCAACTACGAGCAGTACTTC. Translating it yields CASTFVGGSNYEQYF.

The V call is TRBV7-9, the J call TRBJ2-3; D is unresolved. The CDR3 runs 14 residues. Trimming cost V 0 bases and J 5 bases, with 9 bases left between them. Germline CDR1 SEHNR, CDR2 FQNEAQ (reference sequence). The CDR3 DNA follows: TGTGCCAGCAGCTTAGCCATAGCCGGAGATACGCAGTATTTT. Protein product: CASSLAIAGDTQYF.

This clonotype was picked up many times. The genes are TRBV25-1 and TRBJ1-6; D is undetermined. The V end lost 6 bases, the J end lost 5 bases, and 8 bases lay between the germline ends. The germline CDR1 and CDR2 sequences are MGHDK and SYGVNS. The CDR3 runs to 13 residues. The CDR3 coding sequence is TGTGCCAGCAGAGCACAGAATAATTCACCCCTCCACTTT. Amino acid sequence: CASRAQNNSPLHF.

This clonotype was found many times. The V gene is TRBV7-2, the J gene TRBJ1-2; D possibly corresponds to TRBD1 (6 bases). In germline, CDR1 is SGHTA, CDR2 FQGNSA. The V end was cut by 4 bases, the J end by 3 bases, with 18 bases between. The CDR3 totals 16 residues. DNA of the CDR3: TGTGCCAGCAGCTACGGGCCCGACAGGTTGCACTATGGCTACACCTTC. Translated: CASSYGPDRLHYGYTF.

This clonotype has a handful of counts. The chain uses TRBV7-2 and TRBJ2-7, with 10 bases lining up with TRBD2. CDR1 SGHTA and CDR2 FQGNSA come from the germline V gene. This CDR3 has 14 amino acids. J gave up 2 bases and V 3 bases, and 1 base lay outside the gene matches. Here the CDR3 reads CASSLSGRAYEQYF. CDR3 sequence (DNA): TGTGCCAGCAGCTTGAGCGGGAGGGCCTACGAGCAGTACTTC.

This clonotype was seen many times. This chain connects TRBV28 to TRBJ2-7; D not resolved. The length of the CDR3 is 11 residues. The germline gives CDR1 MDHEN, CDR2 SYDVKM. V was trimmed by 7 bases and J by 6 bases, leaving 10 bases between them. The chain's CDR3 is CASTKIGEQYF. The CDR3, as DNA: TGTGCCAGCACCAAGATAGGCGAGCAGTACTTC.

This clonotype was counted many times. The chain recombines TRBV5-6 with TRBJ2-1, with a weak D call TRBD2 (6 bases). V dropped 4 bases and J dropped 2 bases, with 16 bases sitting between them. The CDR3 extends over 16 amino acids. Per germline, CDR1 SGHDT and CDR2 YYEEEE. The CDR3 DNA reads TGTGCCAGCAGCGGTGGAGGGGAGTACCCCTACAATGAGCAGTTCTTC. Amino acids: CASSGGGEYPYNEQFF.

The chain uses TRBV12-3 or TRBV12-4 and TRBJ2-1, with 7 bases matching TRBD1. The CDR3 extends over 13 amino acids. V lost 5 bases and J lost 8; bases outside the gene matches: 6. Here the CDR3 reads CASSTTGAHEQFF. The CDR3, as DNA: TGTGCCAGCAGTACCACAGGGGCCCATGAGCAGTTCTTC.

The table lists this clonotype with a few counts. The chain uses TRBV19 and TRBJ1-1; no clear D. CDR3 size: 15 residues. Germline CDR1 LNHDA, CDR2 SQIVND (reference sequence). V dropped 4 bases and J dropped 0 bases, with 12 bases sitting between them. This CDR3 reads CASSRGGSVNTEAFF. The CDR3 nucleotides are TGTGCCAGTAGTAGGGGAGGATCCGTGAACACTGAAGCTTTCTTT.